The clone carrying this TCR beta chain has a single count. The data were taken from a study of blood T cell repertoires in COVID-19. Across the whole study: The cDNA or gDNA used as material had been derived from T cells, B-cell-depleted T cells, or PBMCs.

The protocol was immunoSEQ multiplex PCR, while the TCRdb copy is restricted to in-frame clones and leaves out a portion. The top ten clones hold roughly a tenth of a sample with around 310,000 clones, about 91% of them seen once. Donors of Cohort 3 who recovered were those that had two negative PCRs, clearance, or symptom resolution. This receptor was identified in a woman in her forties who had recovered from COVID-19. Sequencing used PBMCs or T cells enriched from blood (not recorded which).

The CDR3 loop reads CASSLQVVTEAFF. The DNA for the CDR3 is TGTGCCAGCAGTTTACAGGTAGTCACTGAAGCTTTCTTT. The rearrangement uses TRBV12-3 or TRBV12-4 and TRBJ1-1; no clear D. V was shortened by 2 bases and J by 4 bases, with 8 bases between the two germline ends. This CDR3 has 13 residues.